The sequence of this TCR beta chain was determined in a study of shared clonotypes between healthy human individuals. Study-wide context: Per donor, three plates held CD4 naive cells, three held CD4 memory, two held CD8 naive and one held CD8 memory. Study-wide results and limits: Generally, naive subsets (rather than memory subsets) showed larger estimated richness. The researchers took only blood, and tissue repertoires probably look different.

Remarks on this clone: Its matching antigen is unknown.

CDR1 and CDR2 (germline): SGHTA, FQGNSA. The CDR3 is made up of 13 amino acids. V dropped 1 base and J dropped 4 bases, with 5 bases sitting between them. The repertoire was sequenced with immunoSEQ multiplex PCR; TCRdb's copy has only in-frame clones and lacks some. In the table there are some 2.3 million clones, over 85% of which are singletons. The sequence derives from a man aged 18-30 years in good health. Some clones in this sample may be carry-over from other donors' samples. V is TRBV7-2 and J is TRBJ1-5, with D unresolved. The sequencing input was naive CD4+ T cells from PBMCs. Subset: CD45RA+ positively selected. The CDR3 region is CASSLVQNQPQHF. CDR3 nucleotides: TGTGCCAGCAGCTTAGTACAAAATCAGCCCCAGCATTTT.